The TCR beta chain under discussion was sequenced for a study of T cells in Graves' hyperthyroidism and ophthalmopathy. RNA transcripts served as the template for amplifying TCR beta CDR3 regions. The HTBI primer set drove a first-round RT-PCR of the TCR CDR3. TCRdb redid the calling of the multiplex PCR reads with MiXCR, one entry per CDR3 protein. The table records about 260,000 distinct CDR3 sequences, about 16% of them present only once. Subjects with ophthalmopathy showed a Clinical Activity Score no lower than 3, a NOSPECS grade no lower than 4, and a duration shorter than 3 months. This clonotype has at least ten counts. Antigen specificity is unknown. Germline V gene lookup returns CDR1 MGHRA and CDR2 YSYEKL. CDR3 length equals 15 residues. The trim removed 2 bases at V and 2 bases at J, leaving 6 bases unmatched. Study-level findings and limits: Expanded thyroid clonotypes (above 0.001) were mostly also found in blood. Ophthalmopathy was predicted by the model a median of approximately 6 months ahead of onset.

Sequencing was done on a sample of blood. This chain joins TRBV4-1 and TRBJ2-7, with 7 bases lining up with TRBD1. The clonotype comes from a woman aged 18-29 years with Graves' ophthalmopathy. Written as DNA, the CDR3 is TGCGCCAGCAGCCAAACCGGGGACAGAACCTACGAGCAGTACTTC. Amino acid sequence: CASSQTGDRTYEQYF.